Following are 7 T cell receptor beta chains from one sample sequenced in a study of esophageal squamous cell carcinoma under preoperative chemotherapy. Documented time point: before preoperative PTX-NDP chemotherapy. TCRdb used MiXCR to reprocess the PCR reads, holding one entry per CDR3 protein. The sample lists just over 30,000 distinct CDR3 sequences; roughly half were seen once. This material was collected from a patient given preoperative chemotherapy. The receptors derive from a human donor with esophageal squamous cell carcinoma. The donor label of this sample is uncertain.

Regarding this clonotype: Mismatch with germline at one junction end may stem from a read error. The gene calls are TRBV7-8 and TRBJ2-3, with D perhaps given as TRBD1 or TRBD2 (5 bases each). The CDR3 covers 16 residues. Germline V gives CDR1 SGHVS, CDR2 FQNEAQ. The CDR3 region is CASSSGWDLSKDTQYF. The CDR3 DNA reads as TGTGCCAGCAGCAGCGGATGGGACCTTAGCAAAGATACGCAGTATTTT.

In regard to this clonotype: Its ends do not fully match the called genes, so a read error is possible. The chain combines TRBV7-3 with TRBJ2-5; D may match TRBD1 or TRBD2 (5 bases each). The CDR3 is 15 amino acids. From germline, CDR1 is SGHTA and CDR2 FQGTGA. CDR3 region: CASSPVGVWGKTQSF. In DNA, the CDR3 is TGTGCCAGCTCCCCGGTGGGGGTTTGGGGAAAGACCCAGTCCTTC.

At least ten counts were recorded for this clonotype. The V and J genes are TRBV6-2 or TRBV6-3 and TRBJ2-7; D gene uncertain. V was pared by 1 base and J by 5 bases, with 3 bases between. The germline V gene has CDR1 MNHEY and CDR2 SVGEGT. The CDR3 spans 11 residues. The CDR3 DNA follows: TGTGCCAGCAGTTACTTGGACGAGCAGTACTTC. As protein: CASSYLDEQYF.

As regards this clonotype: It is likely a read error, because the conserved phenylalanine at the end of the CDR3 is missing. Because the CDR3's place on the DNA is in doubt, the DNA is left out and the CDR3 is given as listed by TCRdb. This chain joins TRBV7-4 and TRBJ2-5; the table's D call of TRBD1 was not tested on the DNA. Germline assignment: CDR1 SGHVT and CDR2 SQSDAQ. The CDR3 totals 15 residues, both ends included. The CDR3 loop reads CASSRTTGGQTSQLS.

This clonotype was counted only a few times. CDR3 DNA sequence: TGTGCCAGCAGCCAACCGGGTGGTCCCTACGAGCAGTACTTC. This encodes CASSQPGGPYEQYF. The chain recombines TRBV12-3 or TRBV12-4 with TRBJ2-1; no clear D. The DNA end is a closer match to TRBJ2-7, so the J assignment may be wrong. The CDR3 totals 14 residues.

As to this clonotype: This could be a read error, since a much larger clone is one nucleotide away. The chain recombines TRBV7-9 with TRBJ1-5, with D perhaps TRBD1 (6 bases). Germline assignment: CDR1 SEHNR and CDR2 FQNEAQ (reference sequence). This CDR3 spans 16 amino acids. CDR3 coding DNA: TGTGCCAGCGGCTTAGCCTCAGGGGCCCCCAATCAGCCCCAGCATTTT. As protein: CASGLASGAPNQPQHF. Complete variable domain (other parts from reference TRBV7-9 and TRBJ1-5): DTGVSQNPRHKITKRGQNVTFRCDPISEHNRLYWYRQTLGQGPEFLTYFQNEAQLEKSRLLSDRFSAERPKGSFSTLEIQRTEQGDSAMYLCASGLASGAPNQPQHFGDGTRLSIL.

The CDR3 reads CASTLDDEGALYF. In DNA form, the CDR3 reads TGTGCCAGCACCTTGGATGATGAGGGAGCCTTGTATTTT. J is TRBJ2-3 and V is TRBV7-2; the D gene is possibly TRBD2 (5 bases). The CDR3 covers 13 residues. Germline V gives CDR1 SGHTA, CDR2 FQGNSA. V was cut by 7 bases and J by 14 bases, with 22 bases left in between. Based on the CDR3 plus reference TRBV7-2 and TRBJ2-3, the full variable domain is GAGVSQSPSNKVTEKGKDVELRCDPISGHTALYWYRQSLGQGLEFLIYFQGNSAPDKSGLPSDRFSAERTGGSVSTLTIQRTQQEDSAVYLCASTLDDEGALYFGPGTRLTVL.